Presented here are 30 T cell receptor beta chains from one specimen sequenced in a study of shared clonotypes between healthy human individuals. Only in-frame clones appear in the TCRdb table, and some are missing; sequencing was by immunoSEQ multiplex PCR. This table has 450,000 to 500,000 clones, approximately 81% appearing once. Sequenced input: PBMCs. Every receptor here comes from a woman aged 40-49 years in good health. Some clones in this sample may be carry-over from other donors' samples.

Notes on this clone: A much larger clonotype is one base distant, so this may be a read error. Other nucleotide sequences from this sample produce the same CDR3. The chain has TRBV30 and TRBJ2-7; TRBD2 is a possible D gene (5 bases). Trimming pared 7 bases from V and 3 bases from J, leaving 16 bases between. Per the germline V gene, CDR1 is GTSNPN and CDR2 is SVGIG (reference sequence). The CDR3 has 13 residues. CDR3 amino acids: CAFRGSADYEQYF. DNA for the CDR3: TGTGCCTTTCGAGGGAGTGCCGACTACGAGCAGTACTTC.

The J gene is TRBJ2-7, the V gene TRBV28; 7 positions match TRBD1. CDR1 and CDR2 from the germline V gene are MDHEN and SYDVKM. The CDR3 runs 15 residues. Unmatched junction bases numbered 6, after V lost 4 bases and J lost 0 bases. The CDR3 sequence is CASSSPRGSSYEQYF. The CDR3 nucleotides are TGTGCCAGCAGTTCCCCCAGGGGGAGCTCCTACGAGCAGTACTTC. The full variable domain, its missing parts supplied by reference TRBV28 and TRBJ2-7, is DVKVTQSSRYLVKRTGEKVFLECVQDMDHENMFWYRQDPGLGLRLIYFSYDVKMKEKGDIPEGYSVSREKKERFSLILESASTNQTSMYLCASSSPRGSSYEQYFGPGTRLTVT.

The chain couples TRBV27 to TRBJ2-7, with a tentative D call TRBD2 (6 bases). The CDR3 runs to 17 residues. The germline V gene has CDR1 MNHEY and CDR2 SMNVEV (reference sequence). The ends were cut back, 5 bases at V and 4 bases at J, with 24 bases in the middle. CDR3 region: CASSPLGSSGLSYEQYF. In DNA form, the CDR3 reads TGTGCCAGCAGTCCCCTAGGTAGTAGCGGACTCTCTTACGAGCAGTACTTC.

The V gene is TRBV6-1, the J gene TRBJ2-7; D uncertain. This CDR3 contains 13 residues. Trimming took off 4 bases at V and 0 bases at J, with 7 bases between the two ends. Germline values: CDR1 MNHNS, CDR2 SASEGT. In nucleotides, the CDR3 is TGTGCCAGCAGTGCTTACGGCTCCTACGAGCAGTACTTC. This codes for CASSAYGSYEQYF.

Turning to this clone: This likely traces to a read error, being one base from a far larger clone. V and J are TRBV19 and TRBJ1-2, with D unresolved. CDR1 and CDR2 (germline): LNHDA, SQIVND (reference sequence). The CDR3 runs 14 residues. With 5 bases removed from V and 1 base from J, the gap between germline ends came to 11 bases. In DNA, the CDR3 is TGTGCCAGTAGTGAGGCGGTGGATAACTATGGCTACACCTTC. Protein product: CASSEAVDNYGYTF.

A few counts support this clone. DNA of the CDR3: TGTGCCAGCAGCTCAACGGGAGTCGGGGATACGCAGTATTTT. Its translation is CASSSTGVGDTQYF. The V call is TRBV5-8, the J call TRBJ2-3, with D possibly being TRBD2 (6 bases). Germline V lookup: CDR1 SGHTS, CDR2 YDEGEE. The CDR3 is made up of 14 amino acids. V was trimmed by 3 bases and J by 6 bases, leaving 14 bases between them.

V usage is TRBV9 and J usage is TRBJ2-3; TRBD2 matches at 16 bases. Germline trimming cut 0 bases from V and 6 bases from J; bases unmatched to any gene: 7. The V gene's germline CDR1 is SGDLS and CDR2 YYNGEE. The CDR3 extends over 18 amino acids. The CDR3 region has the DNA TGTGCCAGCAGCGTAGGAGGGGGACTAGCGGGAGGGGCGGATACGCAGTATTTT. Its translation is CASSVGGGLAGGADTQYF.

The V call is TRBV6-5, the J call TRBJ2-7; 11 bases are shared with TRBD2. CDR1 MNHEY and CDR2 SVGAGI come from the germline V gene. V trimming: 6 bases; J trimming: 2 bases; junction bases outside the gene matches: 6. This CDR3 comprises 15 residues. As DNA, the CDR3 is TGTGCCAGCAGGGTCCTAGCGGGAGGCCCCTACGAGCAGTACTTC. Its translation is CASRVLAGGPYEQYF.

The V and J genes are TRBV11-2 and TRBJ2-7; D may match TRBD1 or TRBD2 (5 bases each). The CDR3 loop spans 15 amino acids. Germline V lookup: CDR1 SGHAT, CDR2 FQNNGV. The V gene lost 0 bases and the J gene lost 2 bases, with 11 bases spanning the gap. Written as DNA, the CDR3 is TGTGCCAGCAGCTTAGATGGTGGGGACCCCTACGAGCAGTACTTC. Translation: CASSLDGGDPYEQYF.

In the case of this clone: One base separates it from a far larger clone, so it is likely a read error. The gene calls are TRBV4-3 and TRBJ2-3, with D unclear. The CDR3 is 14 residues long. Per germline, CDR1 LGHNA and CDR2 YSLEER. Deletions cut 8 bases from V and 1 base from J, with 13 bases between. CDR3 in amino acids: CASGLAAGTDTQYF. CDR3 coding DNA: TGCGCCAGCGGCCTGGCTGCCGGCACAGATACGCAGTATTTT.

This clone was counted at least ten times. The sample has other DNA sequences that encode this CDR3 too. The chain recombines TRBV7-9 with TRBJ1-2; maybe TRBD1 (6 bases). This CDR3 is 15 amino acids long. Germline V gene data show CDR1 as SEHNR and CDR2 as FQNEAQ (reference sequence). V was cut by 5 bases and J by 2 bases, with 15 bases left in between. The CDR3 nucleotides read TGTGCCAGCAGCCCCGAAACAGGGTTCAACTATGGCTACACCTTC. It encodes CASSPETGFNYGYTF.

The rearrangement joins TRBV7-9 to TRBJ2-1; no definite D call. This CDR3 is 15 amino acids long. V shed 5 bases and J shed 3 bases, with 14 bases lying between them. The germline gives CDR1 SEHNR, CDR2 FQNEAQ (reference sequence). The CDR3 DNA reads TGTGCCAGCAGCCGAAGTAGGAGTCTCTACAATGAGCAGTTCTTC. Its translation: CASSRSRSLYNEQFF.

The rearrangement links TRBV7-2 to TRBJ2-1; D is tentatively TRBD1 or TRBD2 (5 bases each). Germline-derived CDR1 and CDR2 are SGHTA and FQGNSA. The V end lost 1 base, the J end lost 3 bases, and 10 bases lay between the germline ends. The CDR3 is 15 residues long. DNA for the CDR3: TGTGCCAGCAGCTTAGACCGGGACGACTACAATGAGCAGTTCTTC. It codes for CASSLDRDDYNEQFF. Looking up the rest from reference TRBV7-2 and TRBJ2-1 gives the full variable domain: GAGVSQSPSNKVTEKGKDVELRCDPISGHTALYWYRQSLGQGLEFLIYFQGNSAPDKSGLPSDRFSAERTGGSVSTLTIQRTQQEDSAVYLCASSLDRDDYNEQFFGPGTRLTVL.

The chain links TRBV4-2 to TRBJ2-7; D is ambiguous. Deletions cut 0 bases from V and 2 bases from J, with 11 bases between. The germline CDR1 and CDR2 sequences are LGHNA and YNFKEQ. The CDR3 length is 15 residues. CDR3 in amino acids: CASSQDASDAYEQYF. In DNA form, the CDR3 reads TGTGCCAGCAGCCAAGATGCGAGCGACGCCTACGAGCAGTACTTC.

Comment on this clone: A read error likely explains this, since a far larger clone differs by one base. The CDR3 coding sequence is TGTGCCAGCAGATGGTGGGGGGAGAACACTGAAGCTTTCTTT. Amino acids: CASRWWGENTEAFF. J is TRBJ1-1 and V is TRBV28; tentatively, D is TRBD1 (5 bases). This CDR3 has 14 amino acids. Trimming pared 6 bases from V and 1 base from J, leaving 12 bases between. Germline V gene data show CDR1 as MDHEN and CDR2 as SYDVKM.

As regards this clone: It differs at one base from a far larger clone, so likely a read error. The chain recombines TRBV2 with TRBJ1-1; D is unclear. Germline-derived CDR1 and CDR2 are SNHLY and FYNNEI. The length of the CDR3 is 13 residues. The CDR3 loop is CTSSELPNTEAFF. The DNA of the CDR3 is TGTACCAGCAGTGAACTACCGAACACTGAAGCTTTCTTT.

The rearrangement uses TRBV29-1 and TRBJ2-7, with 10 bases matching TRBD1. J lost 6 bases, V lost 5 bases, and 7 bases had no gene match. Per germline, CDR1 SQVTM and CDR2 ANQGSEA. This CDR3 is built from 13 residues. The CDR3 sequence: CSVLMTGGSEQYF. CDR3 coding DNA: TGCAGCGTTCTTATGACAGGGGGCAGCGAGCAGTACTTC.

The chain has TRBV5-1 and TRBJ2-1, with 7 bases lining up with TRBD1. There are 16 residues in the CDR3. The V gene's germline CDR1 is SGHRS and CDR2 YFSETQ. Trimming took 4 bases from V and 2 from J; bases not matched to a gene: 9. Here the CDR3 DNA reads TGCGCCAGCAGCGACGGCCGGACAGGAGCCTACAATGAGCAGTTCTTC. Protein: CASSDGRTGAYNEQFF.

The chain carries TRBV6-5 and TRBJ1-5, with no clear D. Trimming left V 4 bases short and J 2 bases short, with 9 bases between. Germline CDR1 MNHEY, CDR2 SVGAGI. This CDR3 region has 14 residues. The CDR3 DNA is TGTGCCAGCAGTTTATCTGCCGGCAATCAGCCCCAGCATTTT. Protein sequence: CASSLSAGNQPQHF.

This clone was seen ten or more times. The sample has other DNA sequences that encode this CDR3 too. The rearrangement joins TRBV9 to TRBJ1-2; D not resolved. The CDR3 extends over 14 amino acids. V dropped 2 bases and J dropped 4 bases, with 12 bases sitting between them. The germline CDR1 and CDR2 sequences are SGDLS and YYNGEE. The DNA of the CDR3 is TGTGCCAGCAGCGTTGAACCGAACTCCTATGGCTACACCTTC. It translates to CASSVEPNSYGYTF.

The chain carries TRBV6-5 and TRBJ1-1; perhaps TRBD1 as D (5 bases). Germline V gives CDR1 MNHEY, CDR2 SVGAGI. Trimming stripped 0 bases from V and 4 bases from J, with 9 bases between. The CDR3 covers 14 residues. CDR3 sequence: CASSYSIQATEAFF. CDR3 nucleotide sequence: TGTGCCAGCAGTTACTCGATACAGGCCACTGAAGCTTTCTTT.

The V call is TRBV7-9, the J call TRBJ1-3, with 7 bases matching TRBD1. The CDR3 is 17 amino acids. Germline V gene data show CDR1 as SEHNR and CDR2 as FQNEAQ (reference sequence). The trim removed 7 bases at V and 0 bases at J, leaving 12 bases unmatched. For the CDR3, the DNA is TGTGCCAGCAACCTACAACGACAGGGCGGCTCTGGAAACACCATATATTTT. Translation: CASNLQRQGGSGNTIYF.

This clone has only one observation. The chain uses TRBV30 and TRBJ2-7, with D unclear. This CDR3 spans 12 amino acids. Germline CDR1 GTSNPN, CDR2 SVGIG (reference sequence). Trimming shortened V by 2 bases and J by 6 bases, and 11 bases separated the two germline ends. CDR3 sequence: CAWSIRVLEQYF. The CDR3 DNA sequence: TGTGCCTGGAGTATTAGAGTCCTCGAGCAGTACTTC.

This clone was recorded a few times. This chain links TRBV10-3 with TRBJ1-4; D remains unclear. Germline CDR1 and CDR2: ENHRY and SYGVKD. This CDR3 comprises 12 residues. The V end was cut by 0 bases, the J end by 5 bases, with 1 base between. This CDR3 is CAISESNEKLFF. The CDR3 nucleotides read TGTGCCATCAGTGAGTCGAATGAAAAACTGTTTTTT.

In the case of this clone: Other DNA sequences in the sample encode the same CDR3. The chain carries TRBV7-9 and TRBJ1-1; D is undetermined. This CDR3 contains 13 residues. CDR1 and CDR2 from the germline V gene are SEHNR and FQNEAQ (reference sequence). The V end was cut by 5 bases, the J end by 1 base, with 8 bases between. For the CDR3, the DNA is TGTGCCAGCAGCCCCCGGCGGAACACTGAAGCTTTCTTT. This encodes CASSPRRNTEAFF.

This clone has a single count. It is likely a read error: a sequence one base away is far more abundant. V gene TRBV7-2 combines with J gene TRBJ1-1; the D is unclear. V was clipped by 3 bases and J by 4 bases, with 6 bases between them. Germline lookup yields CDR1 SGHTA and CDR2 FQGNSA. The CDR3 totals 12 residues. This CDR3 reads CASSFICTEAFF. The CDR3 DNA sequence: TGTGCCAGCAGCTTTATTTGCACTGAAGCTTTCTTT.

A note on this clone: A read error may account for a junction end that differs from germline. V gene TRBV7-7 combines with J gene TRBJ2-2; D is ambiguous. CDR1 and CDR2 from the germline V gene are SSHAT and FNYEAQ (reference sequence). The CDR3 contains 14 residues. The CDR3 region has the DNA TGTGCTAGCAGCACGATCGCTAACACCGGGGAGCTGTTTTTT. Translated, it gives CASSTIANTGELFF.

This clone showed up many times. CDR3 amino acids: CASSRGLANEQFF. For the CDR3, the DNA is TGCGCCAGCAGCAGGGGACTAGCCAATGAGCAGTTCTTC. The V and J genes are TRBV5-1 and TRBJ2-1, with 9 positions matching TRBD2. The CDR3 is 13 amino acids. CDR1 is SGHRS and CDR2 is YFSETQ in the germline V gene. With V trimmed by 4 bases and J by 6 bases, 2 bases remained unmatched.

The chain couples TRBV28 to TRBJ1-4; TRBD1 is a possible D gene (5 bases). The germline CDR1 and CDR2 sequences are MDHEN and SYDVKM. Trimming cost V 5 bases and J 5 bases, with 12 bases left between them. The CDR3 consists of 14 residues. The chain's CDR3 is CASSPGPQNEKLFF. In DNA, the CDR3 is TGTGCCAGCAGTCCAGGGCCCCAAAATGAAAAACTGTTTTTT.

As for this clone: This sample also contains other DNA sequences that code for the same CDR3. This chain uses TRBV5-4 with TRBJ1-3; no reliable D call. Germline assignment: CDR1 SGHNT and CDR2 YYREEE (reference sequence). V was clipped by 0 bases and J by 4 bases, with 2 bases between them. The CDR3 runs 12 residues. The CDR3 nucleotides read TGTGCCAGCAGCTTGGCGGGAAACACCATATATTTT. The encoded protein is CASSLAGNTIYF. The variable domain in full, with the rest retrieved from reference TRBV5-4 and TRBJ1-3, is ETGVTQSPTHLIKTRGQQVTLRCSSQSGHNTVSWYQQALGQGPQFIFQYYREEENGRGNFPPRFSGLQFPNYSSELNVNALELDDSALYLCASSLAGNTIYFGEGSWLTVV.